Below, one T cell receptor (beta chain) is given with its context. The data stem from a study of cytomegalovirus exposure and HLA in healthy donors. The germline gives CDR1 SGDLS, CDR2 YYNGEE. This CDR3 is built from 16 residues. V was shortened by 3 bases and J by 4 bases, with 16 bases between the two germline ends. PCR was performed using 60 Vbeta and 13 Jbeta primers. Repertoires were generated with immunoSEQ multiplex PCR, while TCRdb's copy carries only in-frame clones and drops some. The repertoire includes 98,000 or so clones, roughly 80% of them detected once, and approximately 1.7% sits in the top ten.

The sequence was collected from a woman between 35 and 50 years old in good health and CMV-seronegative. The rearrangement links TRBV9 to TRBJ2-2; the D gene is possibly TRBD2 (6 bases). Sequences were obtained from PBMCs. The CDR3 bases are TGTGCCAGCAGCGCGGGACTCTCGGCGGGCACCGGGGAGCTGTTTTTT. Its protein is CASSAGLSAGTGELFF. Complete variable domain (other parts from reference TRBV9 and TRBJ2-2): DSGVTQTPKHLITATGQRVTLRCSPRSGDLSVYWYQQSLDQGLQFLIQYYNGEERAKGNILERFSAQQFPDLHSELNLSSLELGDSALYFCASSAGLSAGTGELFFGEGSRLTVL.